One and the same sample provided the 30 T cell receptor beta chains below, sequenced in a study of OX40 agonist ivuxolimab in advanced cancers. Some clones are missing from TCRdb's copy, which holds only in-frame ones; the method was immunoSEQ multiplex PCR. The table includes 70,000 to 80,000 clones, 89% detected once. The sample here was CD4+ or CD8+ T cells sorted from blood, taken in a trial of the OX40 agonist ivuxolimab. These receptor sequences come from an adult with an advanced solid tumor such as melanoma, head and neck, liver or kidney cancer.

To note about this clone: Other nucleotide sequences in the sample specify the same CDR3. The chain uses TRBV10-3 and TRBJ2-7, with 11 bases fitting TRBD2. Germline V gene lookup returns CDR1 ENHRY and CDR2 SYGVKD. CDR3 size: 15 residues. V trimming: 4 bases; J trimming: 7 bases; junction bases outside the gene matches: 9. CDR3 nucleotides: TGTGCCATCAGTGCGAGTAGCGGGAGGGCTGGAGAGCAGTACTTC. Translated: CAISASSGRAGEQYF.

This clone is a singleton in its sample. The CDR3 is CASSLAGTLNTEAFF. The DNA of the CDR3 is TGCGCCAGCAGCTTGGCCGGGACACTGAACACTGAAGCTTTCTTT. The rearrangement uses TRBV5-1 and TRBJ1-1, with D perhaps TRBD1 (6 bases). The CDR3 length is 15 residues. Germline V gene data show CDR1 as SGHRS and CDR2 as YFSETQ. With 0 bases removed from V and 0 bases from J, the gap between germline ends came to 9 bases.

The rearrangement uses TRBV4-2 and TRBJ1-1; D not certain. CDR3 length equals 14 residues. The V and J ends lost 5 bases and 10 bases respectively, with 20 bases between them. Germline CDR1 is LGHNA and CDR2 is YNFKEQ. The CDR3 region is CASSSPASGAGAFF. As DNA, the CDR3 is TGTGCCAGCAGCTCTCCAGCCTCGGGCGCCGGAGCTTTCTTT.

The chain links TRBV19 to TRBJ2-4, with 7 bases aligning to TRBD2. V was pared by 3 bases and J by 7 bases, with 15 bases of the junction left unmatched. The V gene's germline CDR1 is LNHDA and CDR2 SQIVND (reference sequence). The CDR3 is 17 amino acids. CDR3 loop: CASSIPPGGAGLNIQYF. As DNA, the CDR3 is TGTGCCAGTAGTATCCCCCCGGGGGGAGCGGGATTGAACATTCAGTACTTC.

CDR3 protein: CASSLGLAGGLRSKNIQYF. CDR3 sequence (DNA): TGTGCCAGCAGTCTAGGACTAGCGGGAGGGCTAAGGTCCAAAAACATTCAGTACTTC. V gene TRBV2 combines with J gene TRBJ2-4; 15 bases line up with TRBD2. Unmatched junction bases numbered 10, after V lost 5 bases and J lost 2 bases. Germline loops: CDR1 SNHLY, CDR2 FYNNEI. The CDR3 is 19 residues long.

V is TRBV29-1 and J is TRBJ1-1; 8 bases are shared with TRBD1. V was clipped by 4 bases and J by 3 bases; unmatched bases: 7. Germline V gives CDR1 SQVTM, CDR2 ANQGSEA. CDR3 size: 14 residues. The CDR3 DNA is TGCAGCGTTGTCCGCAGGGGGCTGTACACTGAAGCTTTCTTT. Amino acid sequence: CSVVRRGLYTEAFF.

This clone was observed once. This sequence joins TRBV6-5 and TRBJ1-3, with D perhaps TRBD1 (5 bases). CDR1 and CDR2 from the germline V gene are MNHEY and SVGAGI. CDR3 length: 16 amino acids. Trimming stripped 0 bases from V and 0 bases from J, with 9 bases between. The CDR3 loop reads CASSYSSGASGNTIYF. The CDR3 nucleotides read TGTGCCAGCAGTTACTCGAGCGGGGCCTCTGGAAACACCATATATTTT.

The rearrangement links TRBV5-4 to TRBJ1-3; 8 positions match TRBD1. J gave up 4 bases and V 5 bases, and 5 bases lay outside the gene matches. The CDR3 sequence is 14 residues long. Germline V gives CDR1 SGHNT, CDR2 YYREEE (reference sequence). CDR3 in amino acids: CASRADRVGNTIYF. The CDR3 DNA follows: TGTGCCAGCAGGGCGGACAGGGTCGGAAACACCATATATTTT.

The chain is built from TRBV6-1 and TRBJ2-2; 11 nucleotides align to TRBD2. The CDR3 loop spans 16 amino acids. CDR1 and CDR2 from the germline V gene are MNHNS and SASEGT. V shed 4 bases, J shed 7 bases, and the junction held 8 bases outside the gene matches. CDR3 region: CASSVVAGGPIGELFF. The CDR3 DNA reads TGTGCCAGCAGTGTGGTAGCGGGAGGGCCTATCGGGGAGCTGTTTTTT.

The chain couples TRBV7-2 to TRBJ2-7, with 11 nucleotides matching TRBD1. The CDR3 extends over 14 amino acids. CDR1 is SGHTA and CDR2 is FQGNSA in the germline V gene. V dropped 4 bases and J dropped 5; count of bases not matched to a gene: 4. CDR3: CASSSDRGLDEQYF. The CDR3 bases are TGTGCCAGCAGCTCGGACAGGGGGCTGGACGAGCAGTACTTC.

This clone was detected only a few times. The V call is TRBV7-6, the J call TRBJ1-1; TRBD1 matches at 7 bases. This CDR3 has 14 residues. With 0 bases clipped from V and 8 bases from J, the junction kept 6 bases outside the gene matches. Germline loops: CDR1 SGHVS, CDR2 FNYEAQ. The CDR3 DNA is TGTGCCAGCAGCTTAGCGTCGGGACAGTCCGAAGCTTTCTTT. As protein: CASSLASGQSEAFF.

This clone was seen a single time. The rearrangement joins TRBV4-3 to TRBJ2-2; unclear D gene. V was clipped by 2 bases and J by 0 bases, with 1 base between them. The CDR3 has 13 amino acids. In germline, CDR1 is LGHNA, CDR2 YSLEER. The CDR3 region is CASSQSNTGELFF. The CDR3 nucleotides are TGCGCCAGCAGCCAATCGAACACCGGGGAGCTGTTTTTT.

CDR3 sequence reads: CASSAILSSYNEQFF. CDR3 coding DNA: TGTGCCAGCAGTGCCATCTTAAGCTCCTACAATGAGCAGTTCTTC. The chain joins TRBV6-5 to TRBJ2-1, with D uncertain. The CDR3 has 15 amino acids. Germline values: CDR1 MNHEY, CDR2 SVGAGI. The V end lost 5 bases, the J end lost 0 bases, and 11 bases lay between the germline ends.

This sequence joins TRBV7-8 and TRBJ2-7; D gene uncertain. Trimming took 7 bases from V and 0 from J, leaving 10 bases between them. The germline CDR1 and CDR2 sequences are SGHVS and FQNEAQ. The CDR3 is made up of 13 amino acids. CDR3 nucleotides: TGTGCCAGCACCCCGCAGAGCTCCTACGAGCAGTACTTC. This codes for CASTPQSSYEQYF.

The chain's CDR3 is CASSIGGVGAGQFF. The CDR3 DNA sequence: TGTGCCAGTAGTATCGGAGGGGTCGGAGCAGGGCAGTTCTTC. The chain joins TRBV19 to TRBJ2-1; a possible D gene is TRBD2 (6 bases). V lost 3 bases, J lost 12 bases, and 18 bases lay in between. CDR1 is LNHDA and CDR2 is SQIVND in the germline V gene (reference sequence). CDR3 length equals 14 residues.

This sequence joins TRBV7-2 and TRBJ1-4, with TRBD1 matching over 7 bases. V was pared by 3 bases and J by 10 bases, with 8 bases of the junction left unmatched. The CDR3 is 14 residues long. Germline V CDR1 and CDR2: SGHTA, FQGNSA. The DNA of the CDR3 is TGTGCCAGCAGCTTTTTCGCGGCAGGGGGAAAACTGTTTTTT. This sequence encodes CASSFFAAGGKLFF. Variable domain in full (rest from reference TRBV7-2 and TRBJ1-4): GAGVSQSPSNKVTEKGKDVELRCDPISGHTALYWYRQSLGQGLEFLIYFQGNSAPDKSGLPSDRFSAERTGGSVSTLTIQRTQQEDSAVYLCASSFFAAGGKLFFGSGTQLSVL.

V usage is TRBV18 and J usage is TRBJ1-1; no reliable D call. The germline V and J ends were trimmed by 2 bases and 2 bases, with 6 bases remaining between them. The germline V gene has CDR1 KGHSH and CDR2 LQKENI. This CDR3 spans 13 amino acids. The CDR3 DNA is TGTGCCAGCTCACCAAGTGGAAACACTGAAGCTTTCTTT. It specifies CASSPSGNTEAFF.

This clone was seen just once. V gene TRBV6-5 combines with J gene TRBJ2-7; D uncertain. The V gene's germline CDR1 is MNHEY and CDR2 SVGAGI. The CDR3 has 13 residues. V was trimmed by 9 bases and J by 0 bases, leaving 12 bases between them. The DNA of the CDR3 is TGTGCCAGTACGGCTGGCGTCTCCTACGAGCAGTACTTC. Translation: CASTAGVSYEQYF.

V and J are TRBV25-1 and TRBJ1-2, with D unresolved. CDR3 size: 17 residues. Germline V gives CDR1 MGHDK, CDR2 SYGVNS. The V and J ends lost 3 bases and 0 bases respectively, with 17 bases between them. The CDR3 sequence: CASSDPLFGETNYGYTF. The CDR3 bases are TGTGCCAGCAGTGATCCTCTCTTTGGGGAAACTAACTATGGCTACACCTTC.

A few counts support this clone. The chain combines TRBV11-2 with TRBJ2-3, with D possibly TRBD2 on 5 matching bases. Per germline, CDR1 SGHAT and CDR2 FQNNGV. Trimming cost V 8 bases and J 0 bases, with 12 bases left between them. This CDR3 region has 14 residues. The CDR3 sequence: CASSSSSSTDTQYF. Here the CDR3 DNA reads TGTGCCAGCTCCTCTAGCTCGAGCACAGATACGCAGTATTTT.

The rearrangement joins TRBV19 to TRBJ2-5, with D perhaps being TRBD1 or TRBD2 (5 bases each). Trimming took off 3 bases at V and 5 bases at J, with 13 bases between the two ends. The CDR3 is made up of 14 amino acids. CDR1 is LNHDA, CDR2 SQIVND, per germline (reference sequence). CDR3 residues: CASSIGAVAETQYF. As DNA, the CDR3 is TGTGCCAGTAGTATTGGGGCAGTAGCGGAGACCCAGTACTTC.

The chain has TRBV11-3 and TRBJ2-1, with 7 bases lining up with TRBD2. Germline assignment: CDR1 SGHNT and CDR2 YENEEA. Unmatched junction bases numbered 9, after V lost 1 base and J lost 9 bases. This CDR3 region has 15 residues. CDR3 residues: CASSLGISGHVEQFF. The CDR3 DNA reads TGTGCCAGCAGCTTAGGAATTAGCGGGCATGTTGAGCAGTTCTTC.

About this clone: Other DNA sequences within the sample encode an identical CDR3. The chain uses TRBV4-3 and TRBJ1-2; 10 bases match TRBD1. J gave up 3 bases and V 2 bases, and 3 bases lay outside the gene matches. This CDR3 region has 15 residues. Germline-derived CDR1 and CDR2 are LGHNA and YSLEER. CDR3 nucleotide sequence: TGCGCCAGCAGCCAAACCGGACAGGGGGACTATGGCTACACCTTC. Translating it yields CASSQTGQGDYGYTF.

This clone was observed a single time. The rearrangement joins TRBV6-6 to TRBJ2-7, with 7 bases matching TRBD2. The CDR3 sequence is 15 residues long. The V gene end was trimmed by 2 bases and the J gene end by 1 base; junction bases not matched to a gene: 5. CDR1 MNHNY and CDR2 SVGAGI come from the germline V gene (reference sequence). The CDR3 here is CASSYALAASYEQYF. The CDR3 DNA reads TGTGCCAGCAGTTACGCCCTAGCGGCTTCCTACGAGCAGTACTTC.

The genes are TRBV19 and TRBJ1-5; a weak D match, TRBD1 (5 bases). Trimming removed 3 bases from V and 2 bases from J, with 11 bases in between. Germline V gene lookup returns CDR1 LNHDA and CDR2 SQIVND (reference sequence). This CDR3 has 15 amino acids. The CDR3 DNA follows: TGTGCCAGTAGTATTTTCGGGGGAGGCAATCAGCCCCAGCATTTT. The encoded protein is CASSIFGGGNQPQHF. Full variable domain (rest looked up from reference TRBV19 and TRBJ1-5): DGGITQSPKYLFRKEGQNVTLSCEQNLNHDAMYWYRQDPGQGLRLIYYSQIVNDFQKGDIAEGYSVSREKKESFPLTVTSAQKNPTAFYLCASSIFGGGNQPQHFGDGTRLSIL.

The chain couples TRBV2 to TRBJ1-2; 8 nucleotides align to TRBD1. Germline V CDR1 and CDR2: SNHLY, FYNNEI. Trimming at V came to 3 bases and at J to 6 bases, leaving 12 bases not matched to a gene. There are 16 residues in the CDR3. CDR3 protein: CASSETGEMVTNGYTF. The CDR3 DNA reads TGTGCCAGCAGTGAGACAGGGGAAATGGTAACTAATGGCTACACCTTC.

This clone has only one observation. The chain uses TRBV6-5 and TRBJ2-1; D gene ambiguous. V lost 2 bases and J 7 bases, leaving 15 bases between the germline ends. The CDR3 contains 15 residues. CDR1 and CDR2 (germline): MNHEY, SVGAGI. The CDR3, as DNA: TGTGCCAGCAGTTACAGGGTCGCCCCCGAGAATGAGCAGTTCTTC. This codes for CASSYRVAPENEQFF.

This CDR3 reads CASSLSGQPYLLHF. The CDR3 region has the DNA TGTGCCAGCAGCTTGTCGGGGCAGCCATATCTCCTCCACTTT. V and J are TRBV5-4 and TRBJ1-6; perhaps TRBD1 as D (5 bases). V shed 1 base and J shed 15 bases, with 17 bases lying between them. Germline CDR1 reads SGHNT; CDR2 reads YYREEE (reference sequence). The CDR3 contains 14 residues.

Here the CDR3 DNA reads TGTGCCAGCAGTTTGGCAGGGGCCTATGGCTACACCTTC. Amino acid sequence: CASSLAGAYGYTF. The chain uses TRBV6-1 and TRBJ1-2, with a possible D match to TRBD1 (6 bases). Per the germline V gene, CDR1 is MNHNS and CDR2 is SASEGT. The CDR3 is made up of 13 amino acids. The V end was cut by 5 bases, the J end by 4 bases, with 11 bases between.

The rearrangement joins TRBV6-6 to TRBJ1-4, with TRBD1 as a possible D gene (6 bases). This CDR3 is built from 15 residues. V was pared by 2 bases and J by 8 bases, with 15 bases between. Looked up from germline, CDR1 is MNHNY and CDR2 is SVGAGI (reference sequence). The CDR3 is CASSYRDRSGEKLFF. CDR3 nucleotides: TGTGCCAGCAGTTACAGAGACAGGTCGGGAGAAAAACTGTTTTTT.